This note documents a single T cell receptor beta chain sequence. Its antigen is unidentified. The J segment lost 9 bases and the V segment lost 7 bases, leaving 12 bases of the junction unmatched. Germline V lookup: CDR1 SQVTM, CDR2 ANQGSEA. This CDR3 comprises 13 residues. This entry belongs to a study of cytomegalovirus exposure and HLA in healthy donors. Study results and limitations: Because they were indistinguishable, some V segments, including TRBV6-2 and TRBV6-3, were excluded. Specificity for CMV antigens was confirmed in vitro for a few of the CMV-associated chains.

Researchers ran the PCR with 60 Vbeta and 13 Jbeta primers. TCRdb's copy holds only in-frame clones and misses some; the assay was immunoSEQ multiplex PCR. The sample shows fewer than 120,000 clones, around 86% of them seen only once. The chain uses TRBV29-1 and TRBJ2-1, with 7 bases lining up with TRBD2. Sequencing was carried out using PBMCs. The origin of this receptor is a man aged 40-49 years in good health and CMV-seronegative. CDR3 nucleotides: TGCAGCGAGAACCGCCTTCCGGGAGGTGAGCAGTTCTTC. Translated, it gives CSENRLPGGEQFF.